A selection of T cell receptor beta chains follows, all from one sample in a study of Ad26.COV2.S vaccination and SARS-CoV-2 variants. TCRdb keeps only in-frame clones here, not all; method: immunoSEQ multiplex PCR. In the table there are about 400,000 clones, 75% to 90% of which are singletons. The source was peripheral blood, collected in a trial of Ad26.COV2.S vaccine versus placebo. Every receptor here comes from a person aged 18-65 years who received the Ad26.COV2.S COVID-19 vaccine or a placebo. The CDR3 runs from the conserved cysteine through the conserved F or W. D genes are given only for firm matches. The listing skips clone size in some rows; elsewhere it reads once, few, many or a size class.

j_call	d_call	v_call	clone_size	cdr3_aa	cdr3_nt
TRBJ2-1	NA	TRBV27	NA	CASSFDPARGEQFF	TGTGCCAGCAGTTTTGACCCAGCCCGAGGGGAGCAGTTCTTC
TRBJ1-6	TRBD1	TRBV15	NA	CATSLNPRGQNSPLHF	TGTGCCACCAGCCTAAACCCCAGGGGGCAAAATTCACCCCTCCACTTT
TRBJ2-7	TRBD1	TRBV7-8	NA	CASNTGTGIIYEQYF	TGTGCCAGCAATACCGGGACAGGGATTATCTACGAGCAGTACTTC
TRBJ1-2	NA	TRBV28	NA	CASSFGEGASNYGYTF	TGTGCCAGCAGTTTTGGGGAGGGAGCCTCTAACTATGGCTACACCTTC
TRBJ2-3	NA	TRBV7-2	NA	CASSLGGLTDTQYF	TGTGCCAGCAGCTTAGGGGGCCTCACAGATACGCAGTATTTT
TRBJ1-2	NA	TRBV6-5	once	CASSYNGRTSGYTF	TGTGCCAGCAGTTACAATGGCCGCACCTCTGGCTACACCTTC
TRBJ2-2	NA	TRBV5-4	NA	CASSLGTNTGELFF	TGTGCCAGCAGCTTAGGCACCAACACCGGGGAGCTGTTTTTT
TRBJ2-5	NA	TRBV5-4	NA	CASSRSGRQETQYF	TGTGCCAGCAGCAGGTCAGGGAGGCAAGAGACCCAGTACTTC
TRBJ1-2	NA	TRBV3-1/TRBV3-2	NA	CASRTSAHYGYTF	TGTGCCAGCAGGACCTCGGCCCACTATGGCTACACCTTC
TRBJ2-1	NA	TRBV20-1	NA	CSASRQGRMYNEQFF	TGCAGTGCTAGTAGGCAGGGGCGTATGTACAATGAGCAGTTCTTC
TRBJ1-6	TRBD1	TRBV6-1	once	CASSDPRQGTTSPLHF	TGTGCCAGCAGTGACCCAAGACAGGGGACTACTTCACCCCTCCACTTT
TRBJ1-1	NA	TRBV25-1	NA	CASSPISLVAEAFF	TGTGCCAGCAGCCCGATCTCCCTGGTTGCTGAAGCTTTCTTT
TRBJ2-7	TRBD1	TRBV27	NA	CASRRYRGDEQYF	TGTGCCAGCCGTCGTTACAGGGGGGACGAGCAGTACTTC
TRBJ2-1	TRBD2	TRBV6-1	NA	CASRGTSGGNNEQFF	TGTGCCAGCAGGGGGACTAGCGGGGGCAACAATGAGCAGTTCTTC
TRBJ2-7	TRBD1	TRBV11-2	NA	CASSQDRAREQYF	TGTGCCAGCAGCCAGGACAGGGCTCGGGAGCAGTACTTC
TRBJ2-3	TRBD2	TRBV10-2	NA	CASSGGTSGGGTDTQYF	TGCGCCAGCAGTGGCGGGACTAGCGGGGGGGGCACAGATACGCAGTATTTT
TRBJ1-1	NA	TRBV18	NA	CASSPTLGVTEAFF	TGTGCCAGCTCACCGACTCTTGGCGTCACTGAAGCTTTCTTT
TRBJ1-4	NA	TRBV6-6	NA	CASTAGGGEKLFF	TGTGCCAGCACCGCGGGGGGTGGAGAAAAACTGTTTTTT
TRBJ2-1	NA	TRBV27	NA	CASSLGVYNEQFF	TGTGCCAGCAGTCTAGGGGTCTACAATGAGCAGTTCTTC
TRBJ1-4	TRBD1	TRBV7-9	NA	CASSFSTGTANEKLFF	TGTGCCAGCAGCTTTAGTACCGGGACAGCGAATGAAAAACTGTTTTTT
TRBJ1-3	NA	TRBV19	NA	CASSNGQSVAIYF	TGTGCCAGTAGTAATGGACAGTCGGTTGCCATATATTTT
TRBJ1-1	NA	TRBV5-1	NA	CASSLEGAREAFF	TGCGCCAGCAGCTTAGAAGGGGCTCGTGAAGCTTTCTTT
TRBJ2-3	NA	TRBV27	NA	CASSSTKLGEDTQYF	TGTGCCAGCAGTTCGACCAAACTAGGGGAAGATACGCAGTATTTT
TRBJ2-7	TRBD1	TRBV3-1/TRBV3-2	NA	CASSEGQGTNYEQYF	TGTGCCAGCAGCGAAGGACAGGGCACGAACTACGAGCAGTACTTC
TRBJ1-6	NA	TRBV5-5	NA	CASRPTPGSPLHF	TGTGCCAGCAGACCGACCCCGGGGTCACCCCTCCACTTT
TRBJ1-2	NA	TRBV6-5	NA	CASMPPTSGYGYTF	TGTGCCAGCATGCCCCCGACCTCGGGCTATGGCTACACCTTC
TRBJ2-1	TRBD2	TRBV5-6	NA	CASSLVGGANEQFF	TGTGCCAGCAGCTTGGTCGGGGGGGCTAATGAGCAGTTCTTC
TRBJ1-3	NA	TRBV6-5	NA	CASSYSGGLSGNTIYF	TGTGCCAGCAGTTACTCGGGGGGCTTATCTGGAAACACCATATATTTT
TRBJ1-1	NA	TRBV6-5	once	CATGRQNTEAFF	TGTGCCACGGGACGACAGAACACTGAAGCTTTCTTT
TRBJ2-6	NA	TRBV24-1	NA	CATSGRHNSGANVLTF	TGTGCCACCAGTGGGAGACACAACTCTGGGGCCAACGTCCTGACTTTC
TRBJ1-2	TRBD1	TRBV7-9	NA	CASSQGRGQFDGYTF	TGTGCCAGCAGCCAGGGGAGGGGGCAATTCGATGGCTACACCTTC
TRBJ2-2	TRBD1	TRBV4-2	NA	CASSQDSIRQGAGGELFF	TGTGCCAGCAGCCAAGATTCTATAAGGCAGGGGGCCGGCGGGGAGCTGTTTTTT
TRBJ1-2	NA	TRBV6-2/TRBV6-3	NA	CASSLLNNYGYTF	TGTGCCAGCAGTCTTTTGAACAACTATGGCTACACCTTC
TRBJ2-1	TRBD2	TRBV9	NA	CASSVIAGGRGEQFF	TGTGCCAGCAGCGTAATAGCGGGGGGGCGTGGTGAGCAGTTCTTC
TRBJ2-1	TRBD1	TRBV7-8	once	CASSLIRDSIEQFF	TGTGCCAGCAGCTTGATCCGGGACAGTATTGAGCAGTTCTTC
TRBJ2-7	TRBD1	TRBV10-2	NA	CASSEPSGTGTSEQYF	TGCGCCAGCAGTGAGCCAAGCGGGACAGGGACCTCCGAGCAGTACTTC
TRBJ1-3	TRBD1	TRBV3-1/TRBV3-2	NA	CASSHGTGFGNTIYF	TGTGCCAGCAGCCACGGGACAGGGTTTGGAAACACCATATATTTT
TRBJ2-3	TRBD2	TRBV7-9	NA	CASSLAGPSTDTQYF	TGTGCCAGCAGCCTAGCGGGCCCTAGCACAGATACGCAGTATTTT
TRBJ1-4	NA	TRBV5-1	once	CASSAGSAREKLFF	TGCGCCAGCAGCGCGGGATCCGCCCGTGAAAAACTGTTTTTT
TRBJ2-7	NA	TRBV5-4	many	CASSLEDGSYEQYF	TGTGCCAGCAGCTTGGAGGACGGCTCCTACGAGCAGTACTTC
TRBJ2-7	NA	TRBV30	NA	CAWSQTGYEQYF	TGTGCCTGGAGCCAAACAGGCTACGAGCAGTACTTC
TRBJ1-2	TRBD1	TRBV11-2	NA	CASSFPGGIANYGYTF	TGTGCCAGCAGCTTCCCAGGGGGCATTGCTAACTATGGCTACACCTTC
TRBJ2-3	NA	TRBV9	NA	CASSVAPGRTDTQYF	TGTGCCAGCAGCGTAGCCCCGGGGCGGACAGATACGCAGTATTTT
TRBJ2-2	NA	TRBV5-5	NA	CASSSYTGELFF	TGTGCCAGCAGCTCGTACACCGGGGAGCTGTTTTTT
TRBJ1-1	TRBD1	TRBV30	NA	CAWSAQGTGVEAFF	TGTGCCTGGAGTGCACAGGGGACAGGGGTTGAAGCTTTCTTT
TRBJ2-5	NA	TRBV18	NA	CASSPRGATETQYF	TGTGCCAGCTCACCCCGGGGGGCCACGGAGACCCAGTACTTC
TRBJ2-7	NA	TRBV3-1/TRBV3-2	NA	CASSRRYEQYF	TGTGCCAGCAGCCGACGCTACGAGCAGTACTTC
TRBJ2-1	NA	TRBV6-5	NA	CASSYDENNEQFF	TGTGCCAGCAGTTACGACGAAAACAATGAGCAGTTCTTC
TRBJ1-1	NA	TRBV28	NA	CLAEDPTLRVGFF	TGTTTAGCCGAGGACCCAACCCTTAGGGTCGGTTTCTTT